This T cell receptor (beta chain) was identified during a study of blood T cell repertoires in COVID-19. About the research overall: From T cells, B-cell-depleted T cells, or PBMCs came the material, which was cDNA or gDNA.

In the original analysis: It was from reference gene primer amplification that nucleated cell counts were estimated. TCRdb's table, derived via immunoSEQ multiplex PCR, lists solely in-frame clones and lacks some. That table is the source of V, J and clone size, and D and trimming were worked out from the DNA. Of more than 85,000 clones detected, 70% to 90% appear once; the ten largest clones hold approximately 4.5%. This CDR3 comprises 16 residues. V shed 2 bases, J shed 3 bases, and the junction held 7 bases outside the gene matches. Germline V lookup: CDR1 MNHEY, CDR2 SVGEGT. The V gene is TRBV6-2 or TRBV6-3, the J gene TRBJ2-1, with TRBD2 matching over 7 bases. The TCR comes from a man between 65 and 85 years old with acute or convalescent COVID-19. What was sequenced was peripheral blood. This CDR3 is CASSYGTGGRYNEQFF. The CDR3 nucleotides are TGTGCCAGCAGTTACGGAACGGGGGGACGCTACAATGAGCAGTTCTTC.